This TCR beta chain comes out of a study of T cell repertoires in cytomegalovirus infection. Background on the study: Newly reported HLA-C-restricted and thoroughly characterized HLA-B-restricted CMV epitopes were employed. Indicated by public TCR beta signatures were CMV infection and matching HLA type.

This clonotype was picked up a small number of times. The antigen remains unidentified. Germline V lookup: CDR1 SGHAT, CDR2 FQNNGV. The CDR3 extends over 15 amino acids. V shed 1 base and J shed 4 bases, with 11 bases lying between them. Study-wide results and caveats: Individuals carrying CMV plus the relevant HLA were identified by cumulative frequency of public TCR beta families. Clonotypes of TCR beta that were HLA-C-restricted and CMV-specific dominated the ex vivo response.

TCRdb reprocessed the reads with MiXCR, giving one entry per CDR3 protein. The sample lists about 110,000 distinct CDR3 sequences; under 55% were seen once. The chain combines TRBV11-2 with TRBJ2-1; a weak D match, TRBD1 (6 bases). The origin of this receptor is a human donor in good health (CMV status not recorded). Some clones in this sample may be carry-over from other donors' samples. Sequencing used CD8+ T cells from cultured PBMCs, obtained from culture after CMV antigen stimulation. The CDR3 coding sequence is TGTGCCAGCAGCTTAGTGAGCGGACAGTACAATGAGCAGTTCTTC. This encodes CASSLVSGQYNEQFF.